The TCR beta chain under discussion was sequenced for a study of T cell responses to AZD1222 COVID-19 vaccine. Broader study findings: Two doses of AZD1222 preceded a rise in Spike-specific TCR breadth and depth. It was only after the peak T cell response that any repertoires were sampled.

CDR1 is MRHNA and CDR2 is SNTAGT in the germline V gene. The CDR3 covers 13 residues. Trimming shortened V by 4 bases and J by 2 bases, and 8 bases separated the two germline ends. Produced via immunoSEQ multiplex PCR; TCRdb's table is partial and in-frame only. The sample contains around 130,000 clones, about 82% of which appear only once. Points on this clone: The antigen is not known.

The chain employs TRBV6-4 and TRBJ1-1; D remains ambiguous. The clonotype was recovered from an adult in good health. This specimen consisted of peripheral blood, obtained on day 0 of AZD1222 vaccination. This CDR3 is CASSVEGNTEAFF. CDR3 DNA: TGTGCCAGCAGTGTCGAGGGAAACACTGAAGCTTTCTTT.